The 30 T cell receptor beta chains below come from one sample, sequenced in a study of T cells in narcolepsy (dated by TCRdb to between 2018 and 2020). The library came from the immunoSEQ multiplex PCR assay. Here the immuneACCESS table is served through TCRdb, limited to in-frame sequences with V and J called. Missing clones are a known gap in these copies; in checked studies unresolved V genes cover under half, and the rest lacks a known reason. This sample holds some 23,000 clones; approximately 84% were observed only once. The ten largest make up roughly 1.3% of the sample. Sequenced: CD45RA- memory CD4+ T cells from PBMCs. This sample's cell subset or site label indicates: memory T cells sorted ex vivo from peripheral blood. These receptors were collected from a human donor with narcolepsy.

This chain links TRBV28 with TRBJ1-4, with D unclear. V was pared by 3 bases and J by 0 bases, with 11 bases between. Germline CDR1 and CDR2: MDHEN and SYDVKM. CDR3 length equals 16 residues. The CDR3 nucleotides are TGTGCCAGCAGTTTGGCTGGATTTGCAACTAATGAAAAACTGTTTTTT. Its translation is CASSLAGFATNEKLFF.

The chain couples TRBV28 to TRBJ2-7, with 7 nucleotides matching TRBD2. This CDR3 spans 15 amino acids. CDR1 and CDR2 (germline): MDHEN, SYDVKM. Losses at the gene ends were 2 bases for V and 3 bases for J; bases not matched to a gene: 7. The CDR3 region is CASSLSGTYDYEQYF. The CDR3 coding sequence is TGTGCCAGCAGTTTAAGCGGGACCTATGACTACGAGCAGTACTTC.

The chain uses TRBV2 and TRBJ2-3; 7 positions match TRBD2. The trim removed 4 bases at V and 6 bases at J, leaving 7 bases unmatched. The CDR3 has 14 amino acids. Per germline, CDR1 SNHLY and CDR2 FYNNEI. The CDR3 DNA sequence: TGTGCCAGCAGTGCTGCGGGAGCTGTGGATACGCAGTATTTT. Translated: CASSAAGAVDTQYF.

The chain uses TRBV19 and TRBJ2-3; no clear D. Germline assignment: CDR1 LNHDA and CDR2 SQIVND (reference sequence). Trimming stripped 2 bases from V and 1 base from J, with 10 bases between. The CDR3 covers 15 residues. In DNA form, the CDR3 reads TGTGCCAGTAGTATAACCGGGTACGGCACAGATACGCAGTATTTT. Its protein product is CASSITGYGTDTQYF.

The chain links TRBV2 to TRBJ2-3, with D possibly matching TRBD2 (5 bases). Deletions cut 4 bases from V and 0 bases from J, with 8 bases between. The CDR3 loop spans 14 amino acids. Germline values: CDR1 SNHLY, CDR2 FYNNEI. CDR3 nucleotide sequence: TGTGCCAGCAGTGTGACGGGGAGCACAGATACGCAGTATTTT. Translating it yields CASSVTGSTDTQYF.

V usage is TRBV4-3 and J usage is TRBJ2-3; D is unclear. The CDR3 covers 16 residues. The germline V and J ends were trimmed by 0 bases and 2 bases, with 12 bases remaining between them. CDR1 and CDR2 from the germline V gene are LGHNA and YSLEER. Here the CDR3 reads CASSQDPGFSTDTQYF. CDR3 nucleotides: TGCGCCAGCAGCCAAGATCCAGGTTTTTCCACAGATACGCAGTATTTT.

The chain is built from TRBV10-3 and TRBJ2-3; 9 nucleotides align to TRBD2. This CDR3 region has 16 residues. J lost 1 base, V lost 5 bases, and 7 bases had no gene match. Germline V gives CDR1 ENHRY, CDR2 SYGVKD. Written as DNA, the CDR3 is TGTGCCATCAGTCATAGCGGGAGAGGGGGCACAGATACGCAGTATTTT. Translation gives CAISHSGRGGTDTQYF.

V usage is TRBV25-1 and J usage is TRBJ2-7; possibly TRBD2 for D (6 bases). V was trimmed by 4 bases and J by 3 bases, leaving 10 bases between them. Germline CDR1 and CDR2: MGHDK and SYGVNS. CDR3 length equals 13 residues. The CDR3 coding sequence is TGTGCCAGCAGTGCCACTAGCATCTACGAGCAGTACTTC. As protein: CASSATSIYEQYF.

CDR3 nucleotides: TGTGCCAGCAGCCAAGTGACTCCGGGACAGGGAGAAAATGAGCAGTTCTTC. Amino acid sequence: CASSQVTPGQGENEQFF. The chain carries TRBV4-2 and TRBJ2-1; TRBD1 matches at 9 bases. Germline V gene data show CDR1 as LGHNA and CDR2 as YNFKEQ. V gave up 1 base and J gave up 7 bases; unmatched junction bases: 11. The CDR3 contains 17 residues.

This sequence joins TRBV11-2 and TRBJ2-3; 8 bases agree with TRBD2. Germline CDR1 SGHAT, CDR2 FQNNGV. The CDR3 loop spans 16 amino acids. V was clipped by 8 bases and J by 0 bases; unmatched bases: 10. The CDR3 spells CASPLLAGTSTDTQYF. As DNA, the CDR3 is TGTGCCAGCCCCCTCCTAGCGGGTACTAGCACAGATACGCAGTATTTT.

The chain couples TRBV5-1 to TRBJ2-3; D perhaps matches TRBD2 (6 bases). CDR1 is SGHRS and CDR2 is YFSETQ in the germline V gene. The CDR3 has 16 residues. V dropped 4 bases and J dropped 4 bases, with 19 bases sitting between them. CDR3 protein: CASSPALGGRSDTQYF. CDR3 bases: TGCGCCAGCAGCCCAGCTTTGGGAGGTCGATCAGATACGCAGTATTTT.

The chain employs TRBV7-8 and TRBJ2-5; tentative D call: TRBD2 (5 bases). The J call may be faulty, since TRBJ2-7 better matches the DNA end. This CDR3 has 14 amino acids. The V gene's germline CDR1 is SGHVS and CDR2 FQNEAQ. The CDR3 here is CASSLAGSPGEQYF. The CDR3 coding sequence is TGTGCCAGCAGCTTAGCTGGGAGTCCGGGCGAGCAGTACTTC.

V gene TRBV27 combines with J gene TRBJ2-3; 10 positions match TRBD1. J lost 0 bases, V lost 8 bases, and 5 bases had no gene match. This CDR3 contains 15 residues. Per germline, CDR1 MNHEY and CDR2 SMNVEV (reference sequence). The CDR3 DNA reads as TGTGCCAGCCGGGACAGGGGATTGAGCACAGATACGCAGTATTTT. This codes for CASRDRGLSTDTQYF.

This clone was counted a few times. The rearrangement joins TRBV6-1 to TRBJ1-1; D gene uncertain. Trimming removed 7 bases at V and 1 base at J, with 10 bases between. CDR1 and CDR2 (germline): MNHNS, SASEGT. There are 13 residues in the CDR3. The CDR3 DNA reads as TGTGCCAGCAACTGGTCCGGGAACACTGAAGCTTTCTTT. This sequence encodes CASNWSGNTEAFF.

There are a few counts of this clone. This rearrangement joins TRBV7-6 to TRBJ1-3; D is unresolved. Germline CDR1 reads SGHVS; CDR2 reads FNYEAQ. V was shortened by 3 bases and J by 4 bases, with 7 bases between the two germline ends. There are 13 residues in the CDR3. DNA of the CDR3: TGTGCCAGCAGCTTTGGGAAGGGAAACACCATATATTTT. Amino acid sequence: CASSFGKGNTIYF.

V and J are TRBV4-2 and TRBJ1-1; no clear D gene. V gave up 4 bases and J gave up 3 bases, with 9 bases separating them. The CDR3 spans 13 residues. Germline V gives CDR1 LGHNA, CDR2 YNFKEQ. CDR3 sequence reads: CASSRKLDTEAFF. The CDR3 DNA reads TGTGCCAGCAGCCGGAAGTTAGACACTGAAGCTTTCTTT.

In DNA, the CDR3 is TGTGCCAGCAGCTTAGGTGGAAGGGTTGGCGAGACCCAGTACTTC. Residues: CASSLGGRVGETQYF. The rearrangement uses TRBV7-2 and TRBJ2-5; no firm D call. Looked up from germline, CDR1 is SGHTA and CDR2 is FQGNSA. The CDR3 covers 15 residues. V lost 1 base and J 5 bases, leaving 14 bases between the germline ends.

The gene calls are TRBV6-5 and TRBJ2-7; the D gene could be TRBD1 or TRBD2 (5 bases each). CDR1 is MNHEY, CDR2 SVGAGI, per germline. This CDR3 spans 13 amino acids. V shed 11 bases and J shed 3 bases, with 17 bases lying between them. The CDR3 spells CAASRGVGYEQYF. CDR3 DNA sequence: TGTGCCGCCTCTAGGGGAGTGGGCTACGAGCAGTACTTC.

This chain links TRBV27 with TRBJ1-6, with unresolved D. V shed 8 bases and J shed 0 bases, with 14 bases lying between them. CDR1 MNHEY and CDR2 SMNVEV come from the germline V gene (reference sequence). CDR3 size: 16 residues. CDR3 region: CASRATVSSYNSPLHF. The CDR3, as DNA: TGTGCCAGCCGGGCGACGGTCAGCTCCTATAATTCACCCCTCCACTTT.

The V gene is TRBV9, the J gene TRBJ1-1; a possible D gene is TRBD1 (6 bases). Looked up from germline, CDR1 is SGDLS and CDR2 is YYNGEE. With 1 base removed from V and 1 base from J, the gap between germline ends came to 11 bases. The CDR3 covers 15 residues. The CDR3 sequence: CASSVSPTGNTEAFF. Written as DNA, the CDR3 is TGTGCCAGCAGCGTATCCCCGACAGGGAACACTGAAGCTTTCTTT.

This chain links TRBV7-8 with TRBJ1-5; tentative D call: TRBD1 (5 bases). There are 16 residues in the CDR3. V lost 5 bases and J 4 bases, leaving 18 bases between the germline ends. CDR1 and CDR2 from the germline V gene are SGHVS and FQNEAQ. CDR3 sequence reads: CASSQSSTAGNQPQHF. DNA of the CDR3: TGTGCCAGCAGCCAGAGCTCGACAGCTGGGAATCAGCCCCAGCATTTT.

V usage is TRBV15 and J usage is TRBJ2-7, with TRBD2 matching 9 bases. Per germline, CDR1 LNHNV and CDR2 YYDKDF (reference sequence). CDR3 length: 16 residues. The trim removed 5 bases at V and 3 bases at J, leaving 11 bases unmatched. This chain's CDR3 is CATSYYLAGGIYEQYF. DNA of the CDR3: TGTGCCACCAGCTATTATTTGGCGGGAGGGATCTACGAGCAGTACTTC.

The rearrangement joins TRBV5-1 to TRBJ2-5; D uncertain. This CDR3 contains 16 residues. Germline V CDR1 and CDR2: SGHRS, YFSETQ. Between the trimmed V and J ends, which lost 0 bases and 3 bases, there was a span of 15 bases. CDR3 DNA sequence: TGCGCCAGCAGCTTGGGAATTTCCGTAACCGAAGAGACCCAGTACTTC. Protein: CASSLGISVTEETQYF.

This clone showed up just a few times. This rearrangement joins TRBV2 to TRBJ1-2; 8 positions match TRBD1. After removal of 0 bases from V and 7 bases from J, the junction contained 10 bases not matched to a gene. Germline lookup yields CDR1 SNHLY and CDR2 FYNNEI. The CDR3 extends over 16 amino acids. The CDR3 reads CASSEARQGASGGYTF. The DNA for the CDR3 is TGTGCCAGCAGTGAAGCCCGGCAGGGGGCATCGGGTGGCTACACCTTC.

The chain recombines TRBV5-8 with TRBJ1-3; a weak D match, TRBD1 (6 bases). CDR3 length equals 16 residues. Per germline, CDR1 SGHTS and CDR2 YDEGEE. The ends were cut back, 1 base at V and 1 base at J, with 12 bases in the middle. CDR3 DNA sequence: TGTGCCAGCAGCTTGATAGGGGGGTCGTCTGGAAACACCATATATTTT. Amino acids: CASSLIGGSSGNTIYF.

The chain uses TRBV2 and TRBJ2-7; TRBD1 agrees at 9 bases. Germline V gene lookup returns CDR1 SNHLY and CDR2 FYNNEI. V dropped 6 bases and J dropped 0; count of bases not matched to a gene: 9. The CDR3 length is 16 residues. Here the CDR3 reads CASRVGGTGLSYEQYF. DNA for the CDR3: TGTGCCAGCAGGGTCGGGGGGACAGGGCTCTCCTACGAGCAGTACTTC.

The genes are TRBV28 and TRBJ2-6; D remains unclear. Deletions cut 1 base from V and 0 bases from J, with 10 bases between. The CDR3 spans 17 residues. Per germline, CDR1 MDHEN and CDR2 SYDVKM. The CDR3 sequence: CASSLYGDHSGANVLTF. DNA of the CDR3: TGTGCCAGCAGTTTATATGGGGATCACTCTGGGGCCAACGTCCTGACTTTC.

The rearrangement uses TRBV5-1 and TRBJ2-5, with 9 bases fitting TRBD2. The germline CDR1 and CDR2 sequences are SGHRS and YFSETQ. The CDR3 has 16 residues. J lost 3 bases, V lost 4 bases, and 10 bases had no gene match. CDR3 loop: CASSLGATSGEETQYF. The CDR3 DNA follows: TGCGCCAGCAGCCTTGGTGCGACTAGCGGAGAAGAGACCCAGTACTTC.

The CDR3 nucleotides are TGTGCCAGCAGCTTAGGGGACGCTACGCAGTATTTT. It yields the protein CASSLGDATQYF. The genes are TRBV7-2 and TRBJ2-3, with D perhaps matching TRBD1 or TRBD2 (5 bases each). The CDR3 runs 12 residues. Germline V CDR1 and CDR2: SGHTA, FQGNSA. Deletions cut 1 base from V and 8 bases from J, with 7 bases between.

The gene calls are TRBV15 and TRBJ1-1; D is unclear. CDR1 and CDR2 (germline): LNHNV, YYDKDF (reference sequence). V lost 6 bases and J lost 1, with 21 bases in between. This CDR3 has 17 amino acids. For the CDR3, the DNA is TGTGCCACCAGTCCCCCCCTCGGGGTTAGGACGAACACTGAAGCTTTCTTT. This gives the protein CATSPPLGVRTNTEAFF.